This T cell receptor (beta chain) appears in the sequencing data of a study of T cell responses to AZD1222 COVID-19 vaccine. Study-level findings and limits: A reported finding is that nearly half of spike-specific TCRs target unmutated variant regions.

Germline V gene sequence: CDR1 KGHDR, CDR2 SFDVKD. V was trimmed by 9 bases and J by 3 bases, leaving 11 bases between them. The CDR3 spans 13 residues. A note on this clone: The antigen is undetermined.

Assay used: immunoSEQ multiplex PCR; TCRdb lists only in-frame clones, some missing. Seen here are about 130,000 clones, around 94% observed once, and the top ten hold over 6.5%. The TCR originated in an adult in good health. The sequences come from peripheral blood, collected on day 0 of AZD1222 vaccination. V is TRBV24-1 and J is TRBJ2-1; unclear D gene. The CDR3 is CATADGVYNEQFF. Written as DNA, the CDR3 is TGTGCCACCGCCGATGGGGTCTACAATGAGCAGTTCTTC.